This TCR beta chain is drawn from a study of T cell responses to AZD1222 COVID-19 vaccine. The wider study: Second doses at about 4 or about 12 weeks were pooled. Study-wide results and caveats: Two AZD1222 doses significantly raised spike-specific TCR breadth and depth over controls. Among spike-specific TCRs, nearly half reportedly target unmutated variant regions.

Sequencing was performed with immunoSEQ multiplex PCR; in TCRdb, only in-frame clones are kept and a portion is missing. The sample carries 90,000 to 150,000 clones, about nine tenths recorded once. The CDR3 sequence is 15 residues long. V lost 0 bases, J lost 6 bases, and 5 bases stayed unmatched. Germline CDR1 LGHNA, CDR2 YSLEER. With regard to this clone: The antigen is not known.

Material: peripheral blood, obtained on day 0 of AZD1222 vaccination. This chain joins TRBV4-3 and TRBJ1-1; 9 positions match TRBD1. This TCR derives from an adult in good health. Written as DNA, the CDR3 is TGCGCCAGCAGCCAAGATGGGACAGGGCTTCCTGAAGCTTTCTTT. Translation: CASSQDGTGLPEAFF.